This T cell receptor beta chain came from a study of identical twins. A note on this clonotype: Antigen specificity is unknown. An end of the junction differs from the germline gene, which may be a read error.

The CDR3 consists of 15 residues. Germline CDR1 reads DFQATT; CDR2 reads SNEGSKA (reference sequence). TCRdb analysed the 5' RACE reads with MiXCR anew, one entry per CDR3 protein. The data show 600,000 to 850,000 distinct CDR3 sequences, 15% to 20% seen once. Study-wide results and caveats: Conclusions came from cross-sectional statistical analysis, not from following the same donors. Beta out-of-frame sequences showed weaker excess sharing between twins. Researchers reported excess low generation probability among twin-shared out-of-frame alpha sequences. The more abundant beta clonotypes in cord blood had fewer insertions, and memory repertoires did not show this.

This sample was shared with a second study, whose subject was T cells expressing NK-cell markers.

The material sequenced was PBMCs. This TCR derives from a woman between 18 and 29 years old in good health. The V call is TRBV20-1, the J call TRBJ2-3, with 8 bases fitting TRBD2. CDR3 DNA: TGCAGTGCTAGTCGGGAGGGCCGGAGAACAGATACGCAGTGTTTT. Translation: CSASREGRRTDTQCF.